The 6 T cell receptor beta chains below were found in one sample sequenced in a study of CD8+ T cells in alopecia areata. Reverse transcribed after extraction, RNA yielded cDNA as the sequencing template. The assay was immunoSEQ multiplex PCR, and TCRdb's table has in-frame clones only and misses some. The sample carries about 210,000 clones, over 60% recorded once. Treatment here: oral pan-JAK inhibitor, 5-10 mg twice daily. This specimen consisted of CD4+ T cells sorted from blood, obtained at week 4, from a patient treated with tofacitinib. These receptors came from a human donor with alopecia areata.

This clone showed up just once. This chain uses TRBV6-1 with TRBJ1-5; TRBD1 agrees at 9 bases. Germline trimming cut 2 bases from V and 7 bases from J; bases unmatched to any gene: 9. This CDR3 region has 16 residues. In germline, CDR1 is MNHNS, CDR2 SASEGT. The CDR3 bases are TGTGCCAGCAGTGAATTTGGGACAGGGCCAGGGCAGCCCCAGCATTTT. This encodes CASSEFGTGPGQPQHF.

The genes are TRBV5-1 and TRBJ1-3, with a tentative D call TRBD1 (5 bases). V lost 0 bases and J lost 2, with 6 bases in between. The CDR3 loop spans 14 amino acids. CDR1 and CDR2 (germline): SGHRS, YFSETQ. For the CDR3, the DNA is TGCGCCAGCAGCTTGGGACAGCCTGGAAACACCATATATTTT. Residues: CASSLGQPGNTIYF.

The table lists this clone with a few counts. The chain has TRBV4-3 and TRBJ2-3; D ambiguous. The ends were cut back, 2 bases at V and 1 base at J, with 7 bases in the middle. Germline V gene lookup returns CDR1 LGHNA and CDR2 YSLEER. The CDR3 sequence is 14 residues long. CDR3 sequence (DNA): TGCGCCAGCAGCCAACAGGCGGGCACAGATACGCAGTATTTT. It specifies CASSQQAGTDTQYF.

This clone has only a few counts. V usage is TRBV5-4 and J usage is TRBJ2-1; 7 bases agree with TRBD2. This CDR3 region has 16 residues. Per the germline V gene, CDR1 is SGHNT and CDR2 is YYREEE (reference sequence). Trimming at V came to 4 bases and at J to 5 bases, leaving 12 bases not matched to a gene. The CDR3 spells CASSPGGAGRHNEQFF. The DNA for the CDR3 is TGTGCCAGCAGCCCCGGGGGAGCGGGGAGACACAATGAGCAGTTCTTC.

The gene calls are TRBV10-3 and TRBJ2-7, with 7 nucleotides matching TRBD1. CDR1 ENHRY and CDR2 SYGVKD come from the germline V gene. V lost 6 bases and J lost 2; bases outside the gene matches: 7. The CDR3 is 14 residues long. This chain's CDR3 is CAIRQTGQAYEQYF. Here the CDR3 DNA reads TGTGCCATCAGGCAGACAGGGCAAGCCTACGAGCAGTACTTC.

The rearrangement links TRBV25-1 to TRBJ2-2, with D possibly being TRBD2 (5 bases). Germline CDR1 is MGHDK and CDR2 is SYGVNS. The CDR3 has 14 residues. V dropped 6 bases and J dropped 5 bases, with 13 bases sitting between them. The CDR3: CASRRRDTTGELFF. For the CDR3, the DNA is TGTGCCAGCAGGAGACGGGATACAACCGGGGAGCTGTTTTTT.